This is a list of T cell receptor beta chains from one sample in a study of technical replicates of blood from a few donors. The data were produced by immunoSEQ multiplex PCR, yet TCRdb's version contains in-frame clones alone and is incomplete. The table shows about 49,000 clones, with 92% occurring only once. The sequenced sample consisted of PBMCs. Receptors were obtained from a human donor in good health. Some clones in this sample may be carry-over from other donors' samples. Both conserved end residues are part of each CDR3. D genes are given only for firm matches. Clone size is stated in some rows and not others, as once, few, many or a class when expanded.

V gene: TRBV6-9; clone size: NA; D gene: NA; J gene: TRBJ1-2; CDR3 DNA: TGTGCCAGCAGTTATTCTTACGGTCCCTTTAACTATGGCTACACCTTC; CDR3 protein: CASSYSYGPFNYGYTF
V gene: TRBV2; clone size: NA; D gene: TRBD1; J gene: TRBJ1-4; CDR3 DNA: TGTGCCAGCAACCGGGACAGGGCAAATGAAAAACTGTTTTTT; CDR3 protein: CASNRDRANEKLFF
V gene: TRBV12-5; clone size: NA; D gene: TRBD1; J gene: TRBJ2-1; CDR3 DNA: TGTGCTAGTGGTACAGGGGGGACAGTTTCCTACAATGAGCAGTTCTTC; CDR3 protein: CASGTGGTVSYNEQFF
V gene: TRBV29-1; clone size: NA; D gene: NA; J gene: TRBJ2-3; CDR3 DNA: TGCAGCGTTGAAGATCAGGCCGGGGGTACGCAGTATTTT; CDR3 protein: CSVEDQAGGTQYF
V gene: TRBV6-5; clone size: NA; D gene: TRBD2; J gene: TRBJ2-1; CDR3 DNA: TGTGCCAGCAGTTACTCCGGCGGGAGGGCCGACAATGAGCAGTTCTTC; CDR3 protein: CASSYSGGRADNEQFF
V gene: TRBV2; clone size: NA; D gene: NA; J gene: TRBJ1-2; CDR3 DNA: TGTGCCAGCAGTGGACCGGGATCATTCTATGGCTACACCTTC; CDR3 protein: CASSGPGSFYGYTF
V gene: TRBV4-3; clone size: NA; D gene: TRBD1; J gene: TRBJ2-7; CDR3 DNA: TGCGCCAGCAGCCAAGGGGCCGGGACAGGGGGTTACGAGCAGTACTTC; CDR3 protein: CASSQGAGTGGYEQYF
V gene: TRBV7-2; clone size: NA; D gene: TRBD2; J gene: TRBJ2-7; CDR3 DNA: TGTGCCAGCAGCCCACCCGGGGGGGCTATCTACGAGCAGTACTTC; CDR3 protein: CASSPPGGAIYEQYF
V gene: TRBV4-1; clone size: NA; D gene: NA; J gene: TRBJ1-5; CDR3 DNA: TGCGCCAGCAGCCAGGCCAGACAGGTCAATCAGCCCCAGCATTTT; CDR3 protein: CASSQARQVNQPQHF
V gene: TRBV7-8; clone size: NA; D gene: TRBD2; J gene: TRBJ2-1; CDR3 DNA: TGTGCCAGCAGCTTGCTAGAGCGGGAGTGGATCTACAATGAGCAGTTCTTC; CDR3 protein: CASSLLEREWIYNEQFF
V gene: TRBV30; clone size: once; D gene: TRBD2; J gene: TRBJ2-1; CDR3 DNA: TGTGCCTGGAGTGACACTAGCGGGGTAGACCAGTTCTTC; CDR3 protein: CAWSDTSGVDQFF
V gene: TRBV9; clone size: NA; D gene: NA; J gene: TRBJ2-7; CDR3 DNA: TGTGCCAGCAGCGCGCAAGGGGTTACAATTCACGAGCAGTACTTC; CDR3 protein: CASSAQGVTIHEQYF
V gene: TRBV5-4; clone size: NA; D gene: TRBD1; J gene: TRBJ2-7; CDR3 DNA: TGTGCCAGCAGCGACAGGGTCGGCTACGAGCAGTACTTC; CDR3 protein: CASSDRVGYEQYF
V gene: TRBV7-9; clone size: NA; D gene: NA; J gene: TRBJ2-2; CDR3 DNA: TGTGCCAGCAGCCCCAAATTTAGGTTACAGTCCACCGGGGAGCTGTTTTTT; CDR3 protein: CASSPKFRLQSTGELFF
V gene: TRBV6-6; clone size: NA; D gene: NA; J gene: TRBJ2-3; CDR3 DNA: TGTGCCAGCAGCGGGTATGGAGATACGCAGTATTTT; CDR3 protein: CASSGYGDTQYF
V gene: TRBV4-1; clone size: once; D gene: NA; J gene: TRBJ2-1; CDR3 DNA: TGCGCCAGCAGCCAAGATCAGCTAGTCCGGTACGAGCAGTTCTTC; CDR3 protein: CASSQDQLVRYEQFF
V gene: TRBV5-4; clone size: few; D gene: TRBD1; J gene: TRBJ2-7; CDR3 DNA: TGTGCCAGCAGCTTGCGGACAGGGGGAGGCGAGCAGTACTTC; CDR3 protein: CASSLRTGGGEQYF
V gene: TRBV7-2; clone size: NA; D gene: TRBD1; J gene: TRBJ2-5; CDR3 DNA: TGTGCCAGCAGCAGGGGGCAACAAGAGACCCAGTACTTC; CDR3 protein: CASSRGQQETQYF
V gene: TRBV29-1; clone size: NA; D gene: NA; J gene: TRBJ1-1; CDR3 DNA: TGCAGCGTTGAATCGAGACGGGGTGGCACTGAAGCTTTCTTT; CDR3 protein: CSVESRRGGTEAFF
V gene: TRBV2; clone size: once; D gene: TRBD2; J gene: TRBJ2-1; CDR3 DNA: TGTGCCAGCAGTTCACTAGCGGGAACGGCTGAGCAGTTCTTC; CDR3 protein: CASSSLAGTAEQFF
V gene: TRBV2; clone size: NA; D gene: NA; J gene: TRBJ1-2; CDR3 DNA: TGTGCCAGCAGTGAAGTGGGATTCCAGGGGGGCTACACCTTC; CDR3 protein: CASSEVGFQGGYTF
V gene: TRBV5-4; clone size: NA; D gene: NA; J gene: TRBJ2-5; CDR3 DNA: TGTGCCAGCAGCCCAGGAAGTTCCCAGGCGCTTTGGGAGACCCAGTACTTC; CDR3 protein: CASSPGSSQALWETQYF
V gene: TRBV29-1; clone size: NA; D gene: TRBD1; J gene: TRBJ2-1; CDR3 DNA: TGCAGCGCAGAAAAGGGGGCCAATGAGCAGTTCTTC; CDR3 protein: CSAEKGANEQFF
V gene: TRBV6-4; clone size: NA; D gene: TRBD2; J gene: TRBJ2-3; CDR3 DNA: TGTGCCAGCAGTCGGATAGCGGGGACGCAGGCGGCGCAGTATTTT; CDR3 protein: CASSRIAGTQAAQYF
V gene: TRBV2; clone size: NA; D gene: NA; J gene: TRBJ2-3; CDR3 DNA: TGTGCCAGCACAGTCCAGGGGTCAGATACGCAGTATTTT; CDR3 protein: CASTVQGSDTQYF
V gene: TRBV10-1; clone size: NA; D gene: TRBD1; J gene: TRBJ1-5; CDR3 DNA: TGCGCCAACCTCCGGGACAGGGACAATCAGCCCCAGCATTTT; CDR3 protein: CANLRDRDNQPQHF
V gene: TRBV5-1; clone size: NA; D gene: NA; J gene: TRBJ2-2; CDR3 DNA: TGCGCCAGCAGCTTGGTACCGGGGACCGGGGAGCTGTTTTTT; CDR3 protein: CASSLVPGTGELFF
V gene: TRBV25-1; clone size: NA; D gene: TRBD1; J gene: TRBJ1-1; CDR3 DNA: TGTGCCAGCAGTGAACTGGGACAGGGTTTAACAGAAGCTTTCTTT; CDR3 protein: CASSELGQGLTEAFF
V gene: TRBV28; clone size: NA; D gene: NA; J gene: TRBJ1-5; CDR3 DNA: TGTGCCAGCAGTTCCGGGGTTCAGCCCCAGCATTTT; CDR3 protein: CASSSGVQPQHF
V gene: TRBV4-1; clone size: NA; D gene: TRBD2; J gene: TRBJ2-5; CDR3 DNA: TGCGCCAGCAGCCAAGAAGCGGGGGGCCGCCAAGAGACCCAGTACTTC; CDR3 protein: CASSQEAGGRQETQYF
V gene: TRBV7-9; clone size: NA; D gene: TRBD1; J gene: TRBJ1-1; CDR3 DNA: TGTGCCAGCCTTGCCGGGACAGGGTCAGTTGAAGCTTTCTTT; CDR3 protein: CASLAGTGSVEAFF
V gene: TRBV30; clone size: NA; D gene: NA; J gene: TRBJ2-1; CDR3 DNA: TGTGCCTGGAGTGTAGCCTATGAGCAGTTCTTC; CDR3 protein: CAWSVAYEQFF
V gene: TRBV6-1; clone size: NA; D gene: NA; J gene: TRBJ1-2; CDR3 DNA: TGTGCCAGCAGTGAAGAAGATTGGGGAATCAGGGTTGGCTACACCTTC; CDR3 protein: CASSEEDWGIRVGYTF
V gene: TRBV11-2; clone size: NA; D gene: TRBD1; J gene: TRBJ2-3; CDR3 DNA: TGTGCCAGCAGCTTAGGACAGGGTATGACAGATACGCAGTATTTT; CDR3 protein: CASSLGQGMTDTQYF
V gene: TRBV25-1; clone size: NA; D gene: TRBD1; J gene: TRBJ1-2; CDR3 DNA: TGTGCCAGCAGTGCAGAGACAGGGAGAGTCTATGGCTACACCTTC; CDR3 protein: CASSAETGRVYGYTF
V gene: TRBV4-3; clone size: few; D gene: NA; J gene: TRBJ2-1; CDR3 DNA: TGCGCCAGCAGCCAAGATAGGGGTTTCTCCTACAATGAGCAGTTCTTC; CDR3 protein: CASSQDRGFSYNEQFF
V gene: TRBV5-4; clone size: NA; D gene: NA; J gene: TRBJ2-7; CDR3 DNA: TGTGCCAGCAGCTCCGTATCCCAGGGGATCTACGAGCAGTACTTC; CDR3 protein: CASSSVSQGIYEQYF
V gene: TRBV4-3; clone size: NA; D gene: NA; J gene: TRBJ1-1; CDR3 DNA: TGCGCCAGCAGCCAAGATCCCGGGACTCTCAAGAACACTGAAGCTTTCTTT; CDR3 protein: CASSQDPGTLKNTEAFF
V gene: TRBV10-1; clone size: NA; D gene: NA; J gene: TRBJ2-7; CDR3 DNA: TGCGCCCATCCCGTGGGGCCTTTTCCCTACGAGCAGTACTTC; CDR3 protein: CAHPVGPFPYEQYF
V gene: TRBV2; clone size: few; D gene: NA; J gene: TRBJ1-3; CDR3 DNA: TGTGCCAGCAGTGAAGTGACAAACTCTGGAAACACCATATATTTT; CDR3 protein: CASSEVTNSGNTIYF
V gene: TRBV5-1; clone size: NA; D gene: TRBD1; J gene: TRBJ2-2; CDR3 DNA: TGCGCCAGCAGCTTGGGGCCCTCGCAACAGGGGGCGCACACCGGGGAGCTGTTTTTT; CDR3 protein: CASSLGPSQQGAHTGELFF